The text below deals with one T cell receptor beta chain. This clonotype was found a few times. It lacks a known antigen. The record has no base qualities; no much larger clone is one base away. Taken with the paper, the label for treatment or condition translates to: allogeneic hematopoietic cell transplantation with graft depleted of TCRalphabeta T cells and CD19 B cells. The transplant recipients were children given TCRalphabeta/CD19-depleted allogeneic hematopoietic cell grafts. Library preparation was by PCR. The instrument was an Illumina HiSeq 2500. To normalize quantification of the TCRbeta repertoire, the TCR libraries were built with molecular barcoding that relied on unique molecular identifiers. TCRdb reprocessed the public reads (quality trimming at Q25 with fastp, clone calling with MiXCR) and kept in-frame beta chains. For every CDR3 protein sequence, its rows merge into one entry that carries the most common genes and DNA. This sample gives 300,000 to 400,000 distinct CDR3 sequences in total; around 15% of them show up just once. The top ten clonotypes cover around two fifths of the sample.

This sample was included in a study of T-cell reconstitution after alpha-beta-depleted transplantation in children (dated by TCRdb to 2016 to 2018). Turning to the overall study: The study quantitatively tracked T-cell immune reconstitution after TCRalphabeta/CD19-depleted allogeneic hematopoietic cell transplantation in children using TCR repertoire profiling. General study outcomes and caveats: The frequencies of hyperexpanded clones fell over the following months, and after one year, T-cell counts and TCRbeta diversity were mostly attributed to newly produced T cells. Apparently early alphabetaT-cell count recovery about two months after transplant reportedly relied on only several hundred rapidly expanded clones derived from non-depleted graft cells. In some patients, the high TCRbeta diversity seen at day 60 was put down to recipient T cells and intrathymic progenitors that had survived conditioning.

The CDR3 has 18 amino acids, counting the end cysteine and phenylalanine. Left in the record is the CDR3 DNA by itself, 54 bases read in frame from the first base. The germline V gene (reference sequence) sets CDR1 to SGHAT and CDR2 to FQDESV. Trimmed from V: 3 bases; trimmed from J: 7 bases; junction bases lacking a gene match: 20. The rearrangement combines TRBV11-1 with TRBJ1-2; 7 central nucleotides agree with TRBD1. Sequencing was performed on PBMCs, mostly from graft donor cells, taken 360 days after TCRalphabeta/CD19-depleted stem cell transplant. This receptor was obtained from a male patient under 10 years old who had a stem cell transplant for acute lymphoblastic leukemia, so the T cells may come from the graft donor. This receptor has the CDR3 CASSFGRGGGGLSSGYTF. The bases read TGTGCCAGCAGCTTCGGTCGAGGGGGCGGGGGCCTCTCCAGTGGCTACACCTTC.